The present entry profiles one T cell receptor beta chain with its context. This entry comes from a study of T cell repertoires and HLA-DP antigens. HeLa cells expressing allogeneic DPB1 restimulated the roughly 15-day-expanded CD4+ cells for under 25 h. HeLa stimulator cells carried retrovirally transduced HLA-DPA1/DPB1, HLA-DM, invariant chain and CD80. CD4+ cells were cocultured 3:1 with 100 Gy-irradiated HeLa cells plus 50 U/mL IL-2. V was shortened by 3 bases and J by 4 bases, with 12 bases between the two germline ends. The CDR3 contains 14 residues. Looked up from germline, CDR1 is MNHEY and CDR2 is SMNVEV (reference sequence). Sequencing was performed with immunoSEQ multiplex PCR; in TCRdb, only in-frame clones are kept and a portion is missing. Of approximately 3,800 clones listed, 76% are singletons.

The sequencing sample was made of CD137- CD4+ T cells from cultured PBMCs. This TCR was recovered from a woman between 18 and 30 years old in good health and CMV-seronegative. The rearrangement links TRBV27 to TRBJ1-1, with D perhaps TRBD1 (6 bases). The CDR3 DNA sequence: TGTGCCAGCAGTTTGCGCAGGGGCGGCACTGAAGCTTTCTTT. This translates into CASSLRRGGTEAFF.